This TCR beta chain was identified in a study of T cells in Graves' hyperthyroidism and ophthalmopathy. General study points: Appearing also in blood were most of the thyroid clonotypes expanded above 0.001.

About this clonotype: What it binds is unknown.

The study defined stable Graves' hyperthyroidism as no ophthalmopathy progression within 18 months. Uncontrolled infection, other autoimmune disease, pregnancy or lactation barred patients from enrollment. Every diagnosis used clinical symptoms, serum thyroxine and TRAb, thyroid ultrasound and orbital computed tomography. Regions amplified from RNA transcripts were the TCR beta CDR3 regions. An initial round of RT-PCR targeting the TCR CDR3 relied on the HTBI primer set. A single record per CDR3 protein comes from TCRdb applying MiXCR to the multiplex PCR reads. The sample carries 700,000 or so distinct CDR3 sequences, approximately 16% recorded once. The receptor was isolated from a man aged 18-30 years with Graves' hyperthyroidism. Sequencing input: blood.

The CDR3 loop is CSAHGGASPRELFF. In DNA, the CDR3 is TGCAGTGCTCACGGTGGAGCTAGCCCCAGGGAGCTGTTTTTT. The chain links TRBV20-1 to TRBJ2-2; D is perhaps TRBD2 (5 bases). The germline V and J ends were trimmed by 5 bases and 9 bases, with 19 bases remaining between them. Germline V gives CDR1 DFQATT, CDR2 SNEGSKA (reference sequence). This CDR3 contains 14 residues.